These 15 T cell receptor beta chains were sequenced from one sample in a study of monozygotic twins with inflammatory bowel disease. After re-calling the 5' RACE reads, TCRdb lists one entry per CDR3 protein, DNA absent. Its listing shows roughly 330,000 distinct CDR3 sequences. Sequencing was carried out using blood. The receptors derive from a human donor with ulcerative colitis or Crohn's disease, or a healthy co-twin of an affected twin (not recorded which).

V and J are TRBV7-8 and TRBJ2-1; as DNA is missing, the TRBD2 call by TCRdb cannot be tested. The germline gives CDR1 SGHVS, CDR2 FQNEAQ. This CDR3 is 12 amino acids long. CDR3: CASTSRGDEQFF.

This chain joins TRBV7-2 and TRBJ1-3; with no DNA, the TCRdb D assignment of TRBD1 cannot be verified. CDR1 SGHTA and CDR2 FQGNSA come from the germline V gene. There are 15 residues in the CDR3. The CDR3 here is CASSRQGGAGNTIYF.

The V and J genes are TRBV29-1 and TRBJ2-3; TCRdb calls TRBD1, which cannot be checked without DNA. CDR1 is SQVTM and CDR2 is ANQGSEA in the germline V gene. The CDR3 is 13 amino acids. CDR3 residues: CSVRSGAEDTQYF.

The chain uses TRBV20-1 and TRBJ1-1. CDR1 is DFQATT, CDR2 SNEGSKA, per germline (reference sequence). The CDR3 totals 14 residues. CDR3 protein: CSARGLTANTEAFF.

The chain uses TRBV5-1 and TRBJ1-2; TCRdb reports TRBD1, a call that lacks DNA to check it against. Per germline, CDR1 SGHRS and CDR2 YFSETQ. The CDR3 spans 14 residues. CDR3 sequence reads: CASSPAGTGLGYTF.

J is TRBJ2-3 and V is TRBV10-3; TCRdb picks TRBD2, but there is no DNA to check that call. The germline gives CDR1 ENHRY, CDR2 SYGVKD. The length of the CDR3 is 18 residues. CDR3 amino acids: CAISARLAGATDTDTQYF.

The chain is built from TRBV4-1 and TRBJ1-2; the TCRdb D gene call, TRBD1, has no DNA to confirm it. The CDR3 loop spans 15 amino acids. Germline V gene sequence: CDR1 MGHRA, CDR2 YSYEKL. CDR3 sequence: CASSQPVQGLYGYTF.

The V and J genes are TRBV6-1 and TRBJ1-4. The CDR3 contains 15 residues. Per the germline V gene, CDR1 is MNHNS and CDR2 is SASEGT. The chain's CDR3 is CASSARWLGNEKLFF.

J is TRBJ2-5 and V is TRBV20-1. The germline V gene encodes CDR1 DFQATT and CDR2 SNEGSKA (reference sequence). CDR3 size: 14 residues. The chain's CDR3 is CSGSLGEPRETQYF.

J is TRBJ2-1 and V is TRBV7-8; TCRdb's D gene call, TRBD1, goes unchecked for lack of DNA. This CDR3 region has 15 residues. Germline V gene lookup returns CDR1 SGHVS and CDR2 FQNEAQ. The CDR3 spells CASRISHRGENEQFF.

This sequence joins TRBV10-3 and TRBJ2-1; TCRdb designates TRBD2, a call that cannot be tested without DNA. Germline V gene data show CDR1 as ENHRY and CDR2 as SYGVKD. The CDR3 has 14 residues. Here the CDR3 reads CAISGLAGLNEQFF.

The V and J genes are TRBV27 and TRBJ2-2; the D gene TCRdb calls, TRBD2, cannot be checked with no DNA. CDR3 length: 19 residues. Germline V gene sequence: CDR1 MNHEY, CDR2 SMNVEV (reference sequence). CDR3 residues: CASSLSSPEGLVVTGELFF.

The V and J genes are TRBV20-1 and TRBJ2-1; without DNA, the TCRdb call of TRBD1 cannot be checked. The CDR3 has 16 residues. Per the germline V gene, CDR1 is DFQATT and CDR2 is SNEGSKA (reference sequence). The CDR3 here is CSARDPGQGPYNEQFF.

The chain links TRBV12-3 or TRBV12-4 to TRBJ2-7; TCRdb lists TRBD1, though no DNA is available to test this call. This CDR3 comprises 14 residues. The CDR3 spells CASSRRQGTDEQYF.

The genes are TRBV28 and TRBJ1-3; TCRdb's assignment of TRBD1 cannot be checked, as there is no DNA. CDR3 length: 16 amino acids. In germline, CDR1 is MDHEN, CDR2 SYDVKM. This CDR3 is CASLTGGVPSGNTIYF.